This T cell receptor beta chain was found in a study of PD-L1 blockade in urothelial cancer. Study-wide context: Bladder-origin urothelial cancer in males described twenty-five of the 29 patients. Across blood samples, T cells had a median count of around 150,000.

This clone was found once. Its antigen is not known. CDR1 is LGHNA and CDR2 is YSLEER in the germline V gene. Trimming left V 1 base short and J 6 bases short, with 13 bases between. The CDR3 runs to 14 residues. The diagnosis in patients was locally advanced or metastatic urothelial carcinoma. Study outcomes and limitations: Better survival was predicted when blood TCR clonality before treatment fell below the median.

Clones were sequenced by immunoSEQ multiplex PCR, and TCRdb holds only the in-frame ones, with some missing. The table shows 24,000 or so clones, with around 90% occurring only once. The TCR was taken from a man aged 50 to 60 with urothelial cancer. The rearrangement joins TRBV4-3 to TRBJ2-7; D possibly corresponds to TRBD2 (5 bases). The sequencing used PBMCs, collected around atezolizumab (anti-PD-L1) treatment. The CDR3 bases are TGCGCCAGCAGCCAAGGTACGCGGGTCCTCGAGCAGTACTTC. This translates into CASSQGTRVLEQYF.